A selection of T cell receptor beta chains follows, all from one sample in a study of CD8+CD57+ T cells in acquired aplastic anemia. TCRdb reprocessed the reads via MiXCR and lists one record per CDR3 protein. This table holds about 81,000 distinct CDR3 sequences, about 45% found once. The source material was sorted CD4+, CD8+, or CD8+CD57+ T cells (not recorded which) from PBMCs. The receptors derive from a human donor in good health, serving as a control. CDR3s include the opening cysteine and the closing phenylalanine or tryptophan. A D gene is named only where the DNA matches it firmly. Part of the rows lack a size; the others show once, few, many or a class for expanded clones.

DNA	CDR3	D	V	J	size
TGTGCCAGTAGGGGGCCGGGCCCGAATGAAAAACTGTTTTTT	CASRGPGPNEKLFF	NA	TRBV19	TRBJ1-4	NA
TGTGCCACCAGTGTAGGGACAGGCGCCGGCGGGGAGACCCAGTACTTC	CATSVGTGAGGETQYF	TRBD1	TRBV24-1	TRBJ2-5	NA
TGTGCCAGTAGTATGGGGGGGCAGGGGACCTACGAGCAGTACTTC	CASSMGGQGTYEQYF	NA	TRBV19	TRBJ2-7	many
TGCAGCGTTGACCCGCGGGGAGAGACCCAGTACTTC	CSVDPRGETQYF	NA	TRBV29-1	TRBJ2-5	many
TGTGCCAGCAGTCCCAGGAGCAATCAGCCCCAGCATTTT	CASSPRSNQPQHF	NA	TRBV7-3	TRBJ1-5	NA
TGCAGTGCTAGGGATGCTGGGACAGCACAAGAGACCCAGTACTTC	CSARDAGTAQETQYF	TRBD1	TRBV20-1	TRBJ2-5	many
TGTGCCAGCAGGGGGGACTCTTTAGATACGCAGTATTTT	CASRGDSLDTQYF	NA	TRBV25-1	TRBJ2-3	NA
TGTGCCACCAGTGATTTGGAGGGGAATCAGCCCCAGCATTTT	CATSDLEGNQPQHF	NA	TRBV24-1	TRBJ1-5	NA
TGCGCCAGCAGCTTCCCAAACCCACTAGCGGGGGGCTACAATGAGCAGTTCTTC	CASSFPNPLAGGYNEQFF	TRBD2	TRBV5-1	TRBJ2-1	NA
TGTGCCAGCAGAACTCCGGGACAGGATTCACCCCTCCACTTT	CASRTPGQDSPLHF	TRBD1	TRBV28	TRBJ1-6	NA
TGTGCCAGCAGCTTAATGGGCATTAGCGACTATGGCTACACCTTC	CASSLMGISDYGYTF	NA	TRBV7-4	TRBJ1-2	NA
TGTGCCAGCAGTTACTCGATTCCGGGAGGGAAGGAGACCCAGTACTTC	CASSYSIPGGKETQYF	TRBD2	TRBV6-5	TRBJ2-5	few
TGTGCCAGCAGCCCCACGAAAGAGACCCAGTACTTC	CASSPTKETQYF	NA	TRBV7-2	TRBJ2-5	once
TGTGCCAGCAATCGAGACAGGGAAACAGATACGCAGTATTTT	CASNRDRETDTQYF	TRBD1	TRBV11-2	TRBJ2-3	NA
TGCAGCGTTCTCCCGGGAGTCGACGAGCAGTACTTC	CSVLPGVDEQYF	NA	TRBV29-1	TRBJ2-7	NA
TGCAGTGCTAGAGGGGACAGGGGTATCGATGAGCAGTTCTTC	CSARGDRGIDEQFF	TRBD1	TRBV20-1	TRBJ2-1	many
TGTGCCATCGGAACAGGGCGGGGGACGCGGAACAATGAGCAGTTCTTC	CAIGTGRGTRNNEQFF	NA	TRBV12-3/TRBV12-4	TRBJ2-1	NA
TGCAGCGTTGAAGATCGGGGTGGCAACGGGGAGCAGTACTTC	CSVEDRGGNGEQYF	NA	TRBV29-1	TRBJ2-7	NA
TGTGCCAGCGGGGACAGGGGGGCTTTCTTT	CASGDRGAFF	TRBD1	TRBV2	TRBJ1-1	NA
TGCAGTGCTACCCGACCCGAGACAGGGACGAACTATGGCTACACCTTC	CSATRPETGTNYGYTF	TRBD1	TRBV20-1	TRBJ1-2	many
TGCAGTGCTAGAAGACAGGGGGCGGGAACTGAAGCTTTCTTT	CSARRQGAGTEAFF	TRBD1	TRBV20-1	TRBJ1-1	many
TGCAGCGTTGAAGATACCGGGGCCAACGTCCTGACTTTC	CSVEDTGANVLTF	NA	TRBV29-1	TRBJ2-6	few
TGTGCCAGCAGCCAAAAATGGACTAGCGGTTCTTACGAGCAGTACTTC	CASSQKWTSGSYEQYF	TRBD2	TRBV11-2	TRBJ2-7	NA
TGTGCCAGCAGTTACTCGAAGCAGGAAGGTGATACTGAAGCTTTCTTC	CASSYSKQEGDTEAFF	NA	TRBV6-5	TRBJ1-1	few
TGCGCCAGCTACGCAGCCGGGATCTATGGCTACACCTTC	CASYAAGIYGYTF	NA	TRBV10-2	TRBJ1-2	few
TGTGCCACCAGAGCCGAGGACAGGGGTAAAGCTTTCTTT	CATRAEDRGKAFF	TRBD1	TRBV24-1	TRBJ1-1	NA
TGTGCCAGCAGTGAAACAGGGGGGGGCTACGAGCAGTACTTC	CASSETGGGYEQYF	NA	TRBV25-1	TRBJ2-7	NA
TGTGCCTGCCAACAGGGGCGAGGGACCCAGTACTTC	CACQQGRGTQYF	TRBD1	TRBV30	TRBJ2-5	NA
TGCGCCACCGGCCCCGAGACTACCGCCTACAATGAGCAGTTCTTC	CATGPETTAYNEQFF	NA	TRBV4-1	TRBJ2-1	NA
TGTGCCATCAGTGACGTAGGTAATCAGCCCCAGCATTTT	CAISDVGNQPQHF	NA	TRBV10-3	TRBJ1-5	NA
TGTGCCAGCCAAACGGGGGACCTTTCCTACGAGCAGCACTTC	CASQTGDLSYEQHF	NA	TRBV7-2	TRBJ2-7	NA
TGTGCCAGCAGCTTAGGACCCCTAAGTAGCAATCAGCCCCAGCATTTT	CASSLGPLSSNQPQHF	NA	TRBV11-2	TRBJ1-5	many
TGTGCCAGCTCACTAACAGGACCCGGGTACAATGAGCAGTTCTTC	CASSLTGPGYNEQFF	NA	TRBV18	TRBJ2-1	few
TGTGCCAGCAGCTCGACCCGCCTGGCAGGCGGGGATTCACCCCTCCACTTT	CASSSTRLAGGDSPLHF	NA	TRBV9	TRBJ1-6	many
TGCAGCTTAGTAGCGGGGACTATCACAGATACGCAGTATTTT	CSLVAGTITDTQYF	TRBD2	TRBV29-1	TRBJ2-3	NA